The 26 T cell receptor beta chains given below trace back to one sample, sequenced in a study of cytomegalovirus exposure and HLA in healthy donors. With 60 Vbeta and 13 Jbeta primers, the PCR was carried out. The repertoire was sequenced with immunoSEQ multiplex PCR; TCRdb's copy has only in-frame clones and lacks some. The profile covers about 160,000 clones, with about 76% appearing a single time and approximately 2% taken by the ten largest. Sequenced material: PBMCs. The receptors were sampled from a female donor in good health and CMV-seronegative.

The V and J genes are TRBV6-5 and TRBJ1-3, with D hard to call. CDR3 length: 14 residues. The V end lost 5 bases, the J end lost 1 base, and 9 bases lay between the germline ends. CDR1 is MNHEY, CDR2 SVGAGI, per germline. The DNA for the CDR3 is TGTGCCAGCAGTCCCGGTTGGTCTGGAAACACCATATATTTT. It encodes CASSPGWSGNTIYF.

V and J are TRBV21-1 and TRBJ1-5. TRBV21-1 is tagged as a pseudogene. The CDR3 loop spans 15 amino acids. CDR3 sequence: CASSKAEGGNQPQHF. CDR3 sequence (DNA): TGTGCCAGCAGCAAAGCGGAGGGCGGGAATCAGCCCCAGCATTTT.

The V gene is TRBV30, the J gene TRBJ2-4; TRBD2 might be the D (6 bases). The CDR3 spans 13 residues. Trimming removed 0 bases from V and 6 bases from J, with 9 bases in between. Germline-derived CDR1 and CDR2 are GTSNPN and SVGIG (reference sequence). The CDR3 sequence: CAWSVSGVNIQYF. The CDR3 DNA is TGTGCCTGGAGTGTATCGGGGGTAAACATTCAGTACTTC.

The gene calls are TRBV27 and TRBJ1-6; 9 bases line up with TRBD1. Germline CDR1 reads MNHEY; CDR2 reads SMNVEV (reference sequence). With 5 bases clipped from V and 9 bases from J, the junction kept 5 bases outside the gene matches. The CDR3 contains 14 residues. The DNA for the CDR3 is TGTGCCAGCAGTCTTGGGACAGGGCTTTCACCCCTCCACTTT. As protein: CASSLGTGLSPLHF.

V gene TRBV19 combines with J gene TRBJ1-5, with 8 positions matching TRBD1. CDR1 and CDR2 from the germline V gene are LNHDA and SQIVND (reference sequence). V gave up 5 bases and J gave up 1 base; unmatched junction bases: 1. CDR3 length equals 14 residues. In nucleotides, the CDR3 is TGTGCCAGTAGTCGGACAGGGAGCAATCAGCCCCAGCATTTT. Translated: CASSRTGSNQPQHF.

CDR3 bases: TGTGCCAGCAGTTTCGAGGGCGATACGCAGTATTTT. Translating gives CASSFEGDTQYF. J is TRBJ2-3 and V is TRBV7-3; perhaps TRBD2 as D (5 bases). The V and J ends lost 6 bases and 6 bases respectively, with 10 bases between them. From germline, CDR1 is SGHTA and CDR2 FQGTGA. This CDR3 is 12 amino acids long. Full variable domain (missing parts from reference TRBV7-3 and TRBJ2-3): GAGVSQTPSNKVTEKGKYVELRCDPISGHTALYWYRQSLGQGPEFLIYFQGTGAADDSGLPNDRFFAVRPEGSVSTLKIQRTERGDSAVYLCASSFEGDTQYFGPGTRLTVL.

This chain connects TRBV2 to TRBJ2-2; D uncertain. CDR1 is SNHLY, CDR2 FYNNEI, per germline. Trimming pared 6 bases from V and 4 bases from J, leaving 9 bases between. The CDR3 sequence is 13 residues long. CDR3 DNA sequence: TGTGCCAGCAGCGCCCTGAGCACCGGGGAGCTGTTTTTT. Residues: CASSALSTGELFF.

CDR3 sequence: CASSPGQNANTEAFF. For the CDR3, the DNA is TGTGCCAGCAGCCCAGGACAGAATGCGAACACTGAAGCTTTCTTT. The V gene is TRBV5-5, the J gene TRBJ1-1; a weak D match, TRBD1 (6 bases). V lost 4 bases and J lost 1, with 14 bases in between. Looked up from germline, CDR1 is SGHKS and CDR2 is YYEKEE (reference sequence). There are 15 residues in the CDR3.

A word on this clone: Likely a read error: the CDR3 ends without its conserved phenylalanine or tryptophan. The chain's CDR3 is CASSEGKQGFSGANVLTS. The CDR3 DNA is TGTGCCAGCAGTGAAGGAAAACAGGGTTTCTCTGGGGCCAACGTCCTGACTTCC. The chain links TRBV6-1 to TRBJ2-6; TRBD1 is a possible D gene (6 bases). Germline CDR1 and CDR2: MNHNS and SASEGT. Trimming took 1 base from V and 0 from J, leaving 13 bases between them. The length of the CDR3 is 18 residues.

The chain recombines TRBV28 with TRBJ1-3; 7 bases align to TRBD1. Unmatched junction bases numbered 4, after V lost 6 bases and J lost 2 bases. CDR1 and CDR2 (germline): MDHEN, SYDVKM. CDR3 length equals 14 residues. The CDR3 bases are TGTGCCAGCAGGACAGGGAGTGCTGGAAACACCATATATTTT. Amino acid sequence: CASRTGSAGNTIYF.

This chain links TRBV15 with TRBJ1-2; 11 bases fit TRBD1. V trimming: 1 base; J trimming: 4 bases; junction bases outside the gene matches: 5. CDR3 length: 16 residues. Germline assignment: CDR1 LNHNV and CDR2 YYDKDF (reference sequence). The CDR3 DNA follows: TGTGCCACCAGCAGAGGCAGGGACAGGGGGTCCTATGGCTACACCTTC. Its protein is CATSRGRDRGSYGYTF. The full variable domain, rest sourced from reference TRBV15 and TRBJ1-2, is DAMVIQNPRYQVTQFGKPVTLSCSQTLNHNVMYWYQQKSSQAPKLLFHYYDKDFNNEADTPDNFQSRRPNTSFCFLDIRSPGLGDTAMYLCATSRGRDRGSYGYTFGSGTRLTVV.

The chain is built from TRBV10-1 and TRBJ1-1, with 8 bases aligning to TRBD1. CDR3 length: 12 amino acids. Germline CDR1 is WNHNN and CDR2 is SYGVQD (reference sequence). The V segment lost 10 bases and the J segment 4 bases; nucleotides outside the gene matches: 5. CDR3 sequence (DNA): TGCGCCACCCCTACAGGGGGCACTGAAGCTTTCTTT. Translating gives CATPTGGTEAFF.

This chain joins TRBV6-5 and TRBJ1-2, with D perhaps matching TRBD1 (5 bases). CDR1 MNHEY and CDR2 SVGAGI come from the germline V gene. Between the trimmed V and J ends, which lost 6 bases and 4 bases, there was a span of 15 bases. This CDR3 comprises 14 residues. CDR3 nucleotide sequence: TGTGCCAGCAGCCGACAGTCTAGAGCCTATGGCTACACCTTC. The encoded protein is CASSRQSRAYGYTF.

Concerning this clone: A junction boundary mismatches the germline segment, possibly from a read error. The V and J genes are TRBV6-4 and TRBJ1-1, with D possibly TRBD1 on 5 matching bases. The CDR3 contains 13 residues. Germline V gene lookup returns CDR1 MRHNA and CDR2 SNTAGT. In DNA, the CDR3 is TGTGCCAGCAGTGAGGAGGGGAGGACTGAAGCTTCCTTT. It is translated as CASSEEGRTEASF.

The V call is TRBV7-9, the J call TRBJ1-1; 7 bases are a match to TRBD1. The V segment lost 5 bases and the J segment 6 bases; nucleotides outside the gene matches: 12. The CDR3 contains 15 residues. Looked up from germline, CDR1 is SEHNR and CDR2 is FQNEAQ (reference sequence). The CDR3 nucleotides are TGTGCCAGCAGCGTAGGCGGGACAGATGGAGCTGAAGCTTTCTTT. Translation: CASSVGGTDGAEAFF.

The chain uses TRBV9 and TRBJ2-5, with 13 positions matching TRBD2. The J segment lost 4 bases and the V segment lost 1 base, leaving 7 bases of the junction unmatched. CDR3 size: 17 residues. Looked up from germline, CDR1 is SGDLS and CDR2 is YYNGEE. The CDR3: CASSVIETSGGLETQYF. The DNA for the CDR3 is TGTGCCAGCAGCGTAATCGAGACTAGCGGGGGGTTAGAGACCCAGTACTTC.

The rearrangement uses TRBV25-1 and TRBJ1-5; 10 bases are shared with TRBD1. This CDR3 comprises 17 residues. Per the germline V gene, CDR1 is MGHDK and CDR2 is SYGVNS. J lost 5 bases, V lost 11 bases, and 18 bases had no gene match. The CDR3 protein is CAYISRTGGVVDQPQHF. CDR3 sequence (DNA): TGTGCCTACATTTCGCGGACAGGGGGAGTTGTAGATCAGCCCCAGCATTTT.

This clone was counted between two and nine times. The CDR3 bases are TGTGCCAGCACCGGGCCCGGGGGGACTGAAGCTTTCTTT. Translating gives CASTGPGGTEAFF. J is TRBJ1-1 and V is TRBV25-1, with a possible D match to TRBD1 (5 bases). Germline loops: CDR1 MGHDK, CDR2 SYGVNS. The V and J ends lost 7 bases and 5 bases respectively, with 14 bases between them. The CDR3 totals 13 residues.

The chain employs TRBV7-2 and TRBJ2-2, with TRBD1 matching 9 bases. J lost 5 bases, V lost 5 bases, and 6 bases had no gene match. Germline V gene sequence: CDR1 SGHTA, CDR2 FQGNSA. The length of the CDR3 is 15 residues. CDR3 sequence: CASSPYRGQTGELFF. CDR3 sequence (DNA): TGTGCCAGCAGCCCATACAGGGGGCAGACCGGGGAGCTGTTTTTT.

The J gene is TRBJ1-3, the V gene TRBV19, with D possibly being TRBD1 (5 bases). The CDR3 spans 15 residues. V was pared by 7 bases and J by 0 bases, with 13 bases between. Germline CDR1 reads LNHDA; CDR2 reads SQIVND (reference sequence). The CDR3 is CASKAGYSSGNTIYF. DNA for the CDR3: TGTGCCAGTAAAGCAGGGTACAGCTCTGGAAACACCATATATTTT.

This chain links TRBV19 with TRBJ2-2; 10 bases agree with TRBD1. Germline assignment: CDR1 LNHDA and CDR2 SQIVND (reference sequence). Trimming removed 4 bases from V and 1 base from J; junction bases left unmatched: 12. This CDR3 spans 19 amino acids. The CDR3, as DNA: TGTGCCAGTAGTAGAGACAGGGGGCTCCGGGACTGGAACACCGGGGAGCTGTTTTTT. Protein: CASSRDRGLRDWNTGELFF.

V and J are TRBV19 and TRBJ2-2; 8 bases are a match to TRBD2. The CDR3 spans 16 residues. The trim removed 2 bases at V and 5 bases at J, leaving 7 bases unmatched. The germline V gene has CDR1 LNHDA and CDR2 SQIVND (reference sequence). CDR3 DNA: TGTGCCAGTAGTATACAGCTCACGGGGGGGACCGGGGAGCTGTTTTTT. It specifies CASSIQLTGGTGELFF.

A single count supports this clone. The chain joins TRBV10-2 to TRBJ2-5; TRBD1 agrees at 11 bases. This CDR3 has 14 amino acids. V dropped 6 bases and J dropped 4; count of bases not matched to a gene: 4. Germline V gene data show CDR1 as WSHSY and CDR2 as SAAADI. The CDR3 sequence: CASRGGTGGETQYF. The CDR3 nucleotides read TGCGCCAGCAGGGGCGGGACAGGGGGAGAGACCCAGTACTTC.

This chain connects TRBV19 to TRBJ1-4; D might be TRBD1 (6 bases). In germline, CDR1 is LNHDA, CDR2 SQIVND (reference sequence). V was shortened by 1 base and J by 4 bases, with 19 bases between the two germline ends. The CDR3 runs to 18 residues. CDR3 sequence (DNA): TGTGCCAGTAGTATAGTCGTCCAGGGGATTGGCCGTAATGAAAAACTGTTTTTT. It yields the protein CASSIVVQGIGRNEKLFF.

DNA for the CDR3: TGTGCCAGCAGCGGCGCAGGGGGTGGCAACGTCCTGACTTTC. This encodes CASSGAGGGNVLTF. The chain has TRBV5-4 and TRBJ2-6; TRBD1 matches 7 bases. Germline V gene lookup returns CDR1 SGHNT and CDR2 YYREEE (reference sequence). Trimming removed 4 bases from V and 9 bases from J; junction bases left unmatched: 7. The length of the CDR3 is 14 residues. The variable domain in full, with the rest retrieved from reference TRBV5-4 and TRBJ2-6, is ETGVTQSPTHLIKTRGQQVTLRCSSQSGHNTVSWYQQALGQGPQFIFQYYREEENGRGNFPPRFSGLQFPNYSSELNVNALELDDSALYLCASSGAGGGNVLTFGAGSRLTVL.

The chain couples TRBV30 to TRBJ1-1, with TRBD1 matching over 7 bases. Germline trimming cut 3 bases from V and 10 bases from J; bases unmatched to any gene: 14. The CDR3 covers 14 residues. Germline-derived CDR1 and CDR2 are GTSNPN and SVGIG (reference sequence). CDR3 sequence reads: CAWSSPARGEGAFF. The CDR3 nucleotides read TGTGCCTGGAGCTCTCCCGCCAGGGGGGAAGGAGCTTTCTTT.